The rows below give T cell receptor beta chains drawn from one sample of a study of STAT5B mutations in CD4+ large granular lymphocyte leukemia. Generated by immunoSEQ multiplex PCR, the TCRdb table keeps only in-frame clones and is missing some. The data contain around 30,000 clones, roughly 72% of them singletons. Sequenced: CD4+ T cells from blood buffy coats. These receptors all stem from a human donor in good health. Each CDR3 is given with its conserved first and last residue. A D gene is named only where the DNA matches it firmly.

d_call: NA; j_call: TRBJ1-3; v_call: TRBV19; cdr3_nt: TGTGCCAGTAGTATGGAGGGGGGACGAAACACCATATATTTT; cdr3_aa: CASSMEGGRNTIYF
d_call: NA; j_call: TRBJ1-3; v_call: TRBV2; cdr3_nt: TGTGCCAGCAGTGCGAACGGCGGTGGAAACACCATATATTTT; cdr3_aa: CASSANGGGNTIYF
d_call: NA; j_call: TRBJ1-1; v_call: TRBV10-3; cdr3_nt: TGTGCCATCAGTGGCGCACAGAACACTGAAGCTTTCTTT; cdr3_aa: CAISGAQNTEAFF
d_call: NA; j_call: TRBJ1-5; v_call: TRBV2; cdr3_nt: TGTGCCAGCAGTGGTGGAGGGTTTTCCGACAGGCTAGATTTTTATAGCAATCAGCCCCAGCATTTT; cdr3_aa: CASSGGGFSDRLDFYSNQPQHF
d_call: TRBD2; j_call: TRBJ2-1; v_call: TRBV5-1; cdr3_nt: TGCGCCAGCAGGGGGGGCTTAGCGGGGGGTGAGCAGTTCTTC; cdr3_aa: CASRGGLAGGEQFF
d_call: NA; j_call: TRBJ1-1; v_call: TRBV9; cdr3_nt: TGTGCCAGCAGCCGACAGGTGAACACTGAAGCTTTCTTT; cdr3_aa: CASSRQVNTEAFF
d_call: NA; j_call: TRBJ1-3; v_call: TRBV5-1; cdr3_nt: TGCGCCAGCAGCGTGAGCAACTCTGGAAACACCATATATTTT; cdr3_aa: CASSVSNSGNTIYF
d_call: NA; j_call: TRBJ2-2; v_call: TRBV5-1; cdr3_nt: TGCGCCAGCAGCTTGGGGGGATCCTCCTGGGGGGAGCTGTTTTTT; cdr3_aa: CASSLGGSSWGELFF
d_call: NA; j_call: TRBJ2-5; v_call: TRBV9; cdr3_nt: TGTGCCAGCAGCGTAAACAGCCAAGAGACCCAGTACTTC; cdr3_aa: CASSVNSQETQYF
d_call: NA; j_call: TRBJ2-7; v_call: TRBV4-1; cdr3_nt: TGCGCCAGCAGCCAAAGTCCCCGGATAGATACCTACGAGCAGTACTTC; cdr3_aa: CASSQSPRIDTYEQYF
d_call: NA; j_call: TRBJ2-3; v_call: TRBV5-4; cdr3_nt: TGTGCCAGCAGCTTTCCTCACGGAGATACGCAGTATTTT; cdr3_aa: CASSFPHGDTQYF
d_call: TRBD1; j_call: TRBJ2-7; v_call: TRBV5-1; cdr3_nt: TGCGCCAGCAGCCTGGGACAGGTGGCCGGCACCGAGCAGTACTTC; cdr3_aa: CASSLGQVAGTEQYF
d_call: NA; j_call: TRBJ1-2; v_call: TRBV7-8; cdr3_nt: TGTGCCAGCAGCTCCCCAGCCCCTCAGACGGGGGCGGTCGATGGCTACACCTTC; cdr3_aa: CASSSPAPQTGAVDGYTF
d_call: NA; j_call: TRBJ1-1; v_call: TRBV5-1; cdr3_nt: TGCGCCAGCAGCTTGGACTGGGGGGGGGCGACTGAAGCTTTCTTT; cdr3_aa: CASSLDWGGATEAFF
d_call: NA; j_call: TRBJ1-4; v_call: TRBV10-3; cdr3_nt: TGTGCCATCAGTGCGGGCAGGGGAAGTGAAAAACTGTTTTTT; cdr3_aa: CAISAGRGSEKLFF
d_call: TRBD1; j_call: TRBJ1-2; v_call: TRBV19; cdr3_nt: TGTGCCAGTAGTCGGGACAGGGCTTACTATGGCTACACCTTC; cdr3_aa: CASSRDRAYYGYTF
d_call: TRBD1; j_call: TRBJ2-5; v_call: TRBV9; cdr3_nt: TGTGCCAGCAGCAATGGACAGGGTAGGCAAGAGACCCAGTACTTC; cdr3_aa: CASSNGQGRQETQYF